The present T cell receptor (beta chain) was sequenced within a study of T cell changes during pregnancy in multiple sclerosis. Profiled with immunoSEQ multiplex PCR; TCRdb holds only in-frame clones, not every one. The data contain around 40,000 clones, 92% of them singletons. The germline gives CDR1 LNHDA, CDR2 SQIVND (reference sequence). With 4 bases clipped from V and 5 bases from J, the junction kept 10 bases outside the gene matches. The CDR3 is 16 amino acids. V usage is TRBV19 and J usage is TRBJ2-4, with 8 bases aligning to TRBD1. The source of this sequence is a female donor with multiple sclerosis, enrolled in a pregnancy study. The sample in question was CD4+ T cells from peripheral blood mononuclear cells, obtained in the third trimester of pregnancy. The CDR3 loop is CASSKGQGRGENIQYF. CDR3 sequence (DNA): TGTGCCAGTAGTAAAGGACAGGGCCGAGGCGAAAACATTCAGTACTTC. The whole variable domain, remainder taken from reference TRBV19 and TRBJ2-4, is DGGITQSPKYLFRKEGQNVTLSCEQNLNHDAMYWYRQDPGQGLRLIYYSQIVNDFQKGDIAEGYSVSREKKESFPLTVTSAQKNPTAFYLCASSKGQGRGENIQYFGAGTRLSVL.